This T cell receptor beta chain comes out of a study of control samples from healthy donors and cancer patients. V was cut by 4 bases and J by 3 bases, with 8 bases left in between. The germline CDR1 and CDR2 sequences are SGHVS and FNYEAQ. The CDR3 length is 13 residues. Libraries were prepared by immunoSEQ multiplex PCR; TCRdb keeps only in-frame clonotypes and omits some of them. Seen here are 200,000 to 250,000 clones, around 94% observed once, and the top ten hold about 1.4%. The source is a man aged 45-60 years in good health. The chain employs TRBV7-6 and TRBJ2-3, with D unclear. Material for sequencing was blood. The CDR3 reads CASSYYGTDTQYF. The CDR3, as DNA: TGTGCCAGCAGCTATTATGGGACAGATACGCAGTATTTT.